The 26 T cell receptor beta chains in this list originate from one sample, sequenced in a study of cytomegalovirus exposure and HLA in healthy donors. PCR used 60 Vbeta primers and 13 Jbeta primers. The repertoire was sequenced with immunoSEQ multiplex PCR; TCRdb's copy has only in-frame clones and lacks some. The sample contains about 160,000 clones, 84% of which appear only once. Input material: PBMCs. The receptor source for this set is a boy younger than 10 in good health and CMV-seronegative.

In this sample, this clone turned up once. The V and J genes are TRBV10-3 and TRBJ2-1, with 8 bases lining up with TRBD2. After removal of 3 bases from V and 4 bases from J, the junction contained 11 bases not matched to a gene. Germline values: CDR1 ENHRY, CDR2 SYGVKD. The CDR3 loop spans 17 amino acids. In DNA, the CDR3 is TGTGCCATCAGTGATTCCACTAGCGGAAGACCTTACAATGAGCAGTTCTTC. Translation gives CAISDSTSGRPYNEQFF.

The chain couples TRBV11-3 to TRBJ2-1; 13 bases line up with TRBD2. Germline CDR1 reads SGHNT; CDR2 reads YENEEA. V gave up 5 bases and J gave up 5 bases; unmatched junction bases: 15. This CDR3 contains 19 residues. The chain's CDR3 is CASSTRREPGLAGDNEQFF. The CDR3 DNA is TGTGCCAGCAGCACCCGAAGGGAACCCGGACTAGCGGGAGACAATGAGCAGTTCTTC.

This clone was seen a few times. For the CDR3, the DNA is TGTGCCATCATGAGAGACACAGATACGCAGTATTTT. It translates to CAIMRDTDTQYF. The rearrangement links TRBV10-3 to TRBJ2-3; D is undetermined. V was pared by 7 bases and J by 2 bases, with 7 bases between. This CDR3 comprises 12 residues. Germline V gives CDR1 ENHRY, CDR2 SYGVKD.

This chain connects TRBV28 to TRBJ1-5; D gene ambiguous. This CDR3 is 15 amino acids long. Trimming took off 5 bases at V and 1 base at J, with 12 bases between the two ends. CDR1 MDHEN and CDR2 SYDVKM come from the germline V gene. The CDR3 DNA reads TGTGCCAGCAGTCTCGGAACTACAAGCAATCAGCCCCAGCATTTT. Encoded protein: CASSLGTTSNQPQHF.

V gene TRBV9 combines with J gene TRBJ1-3; possibly TRBD1 for D (6 bases). Germline CDR1 SGDLS, CDR2 YYNGEE. This CDR3 region has 14 residues. Between the trimmed V and J ends, which lost 4 bases and 1 base, there was a span of 9 bases. In nucleotides, the CDR3 is TGTGCCAGCAGCCCCAGGGGATCTGGAAACACCATATATTTT. Translating gives CASSPRGSGNTIYF.

The chain uses TRBV5-1 and TRBJ1-1; D unclear. The CDR3 consists of 13 residues. Germline V gene sequence: CDR1 SGHRS, CDR2 YFSETQ. V was cut by 2 bases and J by 1 base, with 6 bases left in between. The DNA of the CDR3 is TGCGCCAGCAGCTTTCAGGAGAACACTGAAGCTTTCTTT. It is translated as CASSFQENTEAFF.

The V call is TRBV10-3, the J call TRBJ2-1; 8 nucleotides line up with TRBD2. This CDR3 region has 16 residues. V was pared by 3 bases and J by 3 bases, with 7 bases of the junction left unmatched. Germline CDR1 and CDR2: ENHRY and SYGVKD. The CDR3 region is CAISDEGGGLYNEQFF. CDR3 DNA sequence: TGTGCCATCAGTGACGAGGGCGGGGGGCTCTACAATGAGCAGTTCTTC.

The chain uses TRBV18 and TRBJ1-1; D gene ambiguous. The germline gives CDR1 KGHSH, CDR2 LQKENI. Trimming took 3 bases from V and 6 from J, leaving 11 bases between them. This CDR3 region has 13 residues. CDR3 loop: CASSPTGVAEAFF. In nucleotides, the CDR3 is TGTGCCAGCTCACCCACGGGAGTGGCTGAAGCTTTCTTT.

This clone occurred once. This rearrangement joins TRBV12-1 to TRBJ2-5; the table assigns TRBD1, which was not confirmed against the DNA. TRBV12-1 is a recognized pseudogene. CDR3 size: 12 residues. CDR3: CASSQKGETQYF. The CDR3 DNA reads as TGTGCCAGCAGTCAGAAGGGGGAGACCCAGTACTTC.

The gene calls are TRBV4-1 and TRBJ1-4; D possibly corresponds to TRBD1 (6 bases). The CDR3 sequence is 16 residues long. V gave up 0 bases and J gave up 8 bases, with 16 bases separating them. CDR1 and CDR2 from the germline V gene are MGHRA and YSYEKL. The CDR3 DNA sequence: TGCGCCAGCAGCCAAGATCCCACAGGGTACCGGGAAAAACTGTTTTTT. It translates to CASSQDPTGYREKLFF.

The V call is TRBV6-1, the J call TRBJ1-1; D unclear. V was shortened by 7 bases and J by 1 base, with 4 bases between the two germline ends. The V gene's germline CDR1 is MNHNS and CDR2 SASEGT. CDR3 length: 11 amino acids. CDR3 residues: CASKQNTEAFF. The CDR3 nucleotides read TGTGCCAGCAAACAGAACACTGAAGCTTTCTTT.

The rearrangement uses TRBV9 and TRBJ2-5; 8 nucleotides match TRBD2. CDR3 length: 15 amino acids. Germline V gene sequence: CDR1 SGDLS, CDR2 YYNGEE. J lost 6 bases, V lost 0 bases, and 7 bases had no gene match. The chain's CDR3 is CASSVEAGEGKTQYF. As DNA, the CDR3 is TGTGCCAGCAGCGTAGAAGCGGGAGAGGGAAAGACCCAGTACTTC.

The V gene is TRBV20-1, the J gene TRBJ1-1, with D perhaps matching TRBD1 (6 bases). The CDR3 covers 11 residues. CDR1 and CDR2 (germline): DFQATT, SNEGSKA (reference sequence). The V gene lost 3 bases and the J gene lost 10 bases, with 12 bases spanning the gap. CDR3 sequence: CSARDSLGAFF. CDR3 DNA: TGCAGTGCTAGGGACAGCCTTGGAGCTTTCTTT.

A single count supports this clone. The V and J genes are TRBV27 and TRBJ1-2; no clear D. Germline lookup yields CDR1 MNHEY and CDR2 SMNVEV (reference sequence). This CDR3 is built from 13 residues. Trimming took off 6 bases at V and 4 bases at J, with 12 bases between the two ends. The CDR3 nucleotides read TGTGCCAGCAGAAGGAGTGACGGCTATGGCTACACCTTC. Protein sequence: CASRRSDGYGYTF.

This clone showed up just a few times. The V gene is TRBV6-6, the J gene TRBJ1-3; D gene ambiguous. Germline lookup yields CDR1 MNHNY and CDR2 SVGAGI (reference sequence). V lost 5 bases, J lost 0 bases, and 8 bases lay in between. The CDR3 has 14 residues. The CDR3 coding sequence is TGTGCCAGCAGTCCCGGGGACTCTGGAAACACCATATATTTT. Its translation: CASSPGDSGNTIYF.

This sequence joins TRBV6-1 and TRBJ1-3, with 7 positions matching TRBD1. Trimming removed 8 bases from V and 4 bases from J; junction bases left unmatched: 11. Germline V lookup: CDR1 MNHNS, CDR2 SASEGT. The CDR3 runs to 15 residues. This CDR3 reads CASQATGTDGNTIYF. Written as DNA, the CDR3 is TGTGCCAGCCAGGCCACCGGGACAGACGGAAACACCATATATTTT.

The gene calls are TRBV10-2 and TRBJ1-2; no definite D call. Looked up from germline, CDR1 is WSHSY and CDR2 is SAAADI. Trimming left V 6 bases short and J 2 bases short, with 4 bases between. The CDR3 runs 11 residues. The DNA of the CDR3 is TGCGCCAGCAGGGCAAACTATGGCTACACCTTC. It is translated as CASRANYGYTF.

This chain uses TRBV5-1 with TRBJ1-5; D gene uncertain. CDR3 size: 15 residues. Trimming cost V 1 base and J 0 bases, with 8 bases left between them. Germline V gives CDR1 SGHRS, CDR2 YFSETQ. CDR3 region: CASSLSTNSNQPQHF. DNA of the CDR3: TGCGCCAGCAGCTTGTCGACAAATAGCAATCAGCCCCAGCATTTT.

The V call is TRBV28, the J call TRBJ1-1; D gene ambiguous. V lost 6 bases and J 5 bases, leaving 10 bases between the germline ends. The CDR3 extends over 12 amino acids. The germline CDR1 and CDR2 sequences are MDHEN and SYDVKM. This CDR3 reads CASRVGRTEAFF. The DNA for the CDR3 is TGTGCCAGCAGGGTCGGTCGTACTGAAGCTTTCTTT.

Comments on this clone: The same CDR3 also results from other DNA sequences found in this sample. The chain couples TRBV5-1 to TRBJ2-3; 9 nucleotides agree with TRBD1. Looked up from germline, CDR1 is SGHRS and CDR2 is YFSETQ. This CDR3 is 15 amino acids long. The V segment lost 1 base and the J segment 4 bases; nucleotides outside the gene matches: 4. The CDR3 loop reads CASSLSTGGADTQYF. In nucleotides, the CDR3 is TGCGCCAGCAGCTTGAGCACAGGGGGCGCAGATACGCAGTATTTT.

The chain combines TRBV4-1 with TRBJ1-5; the D is unclear. V lost 1 base and J 0 bases, leaving 7 bases between the germline ends. The CDR3 runs 15 residues. Germline V gene sequence: CDR1 MGHRA, CDR2 YSYEKL. CDR3: CASSQGAISNQPQHF. CDR3 DNA: TGCGCCAGCAGCCAAGGGGCGATTAGCAATCAGCCCCAGCATTTT.

V and J are TRBV29-1 and TRBJ1-5; 7 positions agree with TRBD1. Germline CDR1 SQVTM, CDR2 ANQGSEA. There are 14 residues in the CDR3. V lost 6 bases, J lost 5 bases, and 10 bases stayed unmatched. The CDR3 spells CSVAWGQTDQPQHF. DNA of the CDR3: TGCAGCGTAGCTTGGGGACAGACAGATCAGCCCCAGCATTTT.

The chain is built from TRBV7-2 and TRBJ2-7, with D possibly matching TRBD2 (5 bases). V was trimmed by 5 bases and J by 0 bases, leaving 8 bases between them. The CDR3 extends over 13 amino acids. Germline lookup yields CDR1 SGHTA and CDR2 FQGNSA. DNA for the CDR3: TGTGCCAGCAGCCTGAGGGTCTCCTACGAGCAGTACTTC. Translated: CASSLRVSYEQYF. The whole variable domain, filled in from reference TRBV7-2 and TRBJ2-7, reads GAGVSQSPSNKVTEKGKDVELRCDPISGHTALYWYRQSLGQGLEFLIYFQGNSAPDKSGLPSDRFSAERTGGSVSTLTIQRTQQEDSAVYLCASSLRVSYEQYFGPGTRLTVT.

This clone was seen just once. The V gene is TRBV7-8, the J gene TRBJ2-5, with a weak D call TRBD1 (6 bases). Trimming took off 2 bases at V and 3 bases at J, with 10 bases between the two ends. Germline V gene data show CDR1 as SGHVS and CDR2 as FQNEAQ. The CDR3 is 14 residues long. DNA for the CDR3: TGTGCCAGCAGCTTACGGGGACACAAAGAGACCCAGTACTTC. This encodes CASSLRGHKETQYF.

The chain is built from TRBV5-1 and TRBJ1-1, with 10 bases fitting TRBD1. This CDR3 contains 15 residues. CDR1 SGHRS and CDR2 YFSETQ come from the germline V gene. V lost 3 bases, J lost 1 base, and 3 bases stayed unmatched. The CDR3 DNA reads TGCGCCAGCAGCTCCGGACAGGGGGGGAACACTGAAGCTTTCTTT. Its protein product is CASSSGQGGNTEAFF.

This clone appeared a single time. The J gene is TRBJ1-4, the V gene TRBV27; D not resolved. This CDR3 spans 15 amino acids. Germline CDR1 MNHEY, CDR2 SMNVEV (reference sequence). V dropped 3 bases and J dropped 5 bases, with 13 bases sitting between them. For the CDR3, the DNA is TGTGCCAGCAGTTTTCGAGTCACGCTGAATGAAAAACTGTTTTTT. This codes for CASSFRVTLNEKLFF.